The sequence of this T cell receptor beta chain was determined in a study of T-cell memory formation after mild COVID-19. The overall study: Largely, the TCR clusters proved donor specific.

Of note for this clonotype: Antigen specificity is unknown.

TCR alpha and TCR beta cDNA libraries carrying sample barcodes and UMIs were produced by 5'RACE using constant-segment primers. TCRdb called the 5' RACE reads again in MiXCR, with one record for every CDR3 protein. Of 100,000 to 150,000 distinct CDR3 sequences listed, about 6% are singletons. CDR3 length: 17 amino acids. Trimming stripped 6 bases from V and 7 bases from J, with 24 bases between. CDR1 is MGHDK, CDR2 SYGVNS, per germline. Findings and caveats of the study: Shrinking CD4+ clones resided mostly in CM and EM, and CD8+ ones in EMRA. Pre-infection memory held some responding clones, suggesting pre-existing cross-reactive T cells responded.

The sample was PBMCs or a T cell subset sorted from them (not recorded which). The rearrangement uses TRBV25-1 and TRBJ1-4, with D unclear. The TCR originated in an adult woman who had mild COVID-19 (a few samples of this study predate the infection). Cell type and time point are not known. In DNA form, the CDR3 reads TGTGCCAGCAGCCTACGCACGACGGGGAAGGTGCGTGAAAAACTGTTTTTT. Residues: CASSLRTTGKVREKLFF.